The present T cell receptor beta chain was sequenced within a study of OX40 agonist ivuxolimab in advanced cancers. Across the study: At around 81% male, the cohort had a mean age of approximately 64 years, ranging from about 20 to 79. In three patients, partial responses were observed, one with hepatocellular carcinoma and two with cutaneous melanoma. Study findings and constraints: With doses of 0.1-3.0 mg/kg, partial responders showed among the lowest clonal expansion.

About this clone: What it recognizes is unknown.

Measured with immunoSEQ multiplex PCR; TCRdb has only the in-frame clones, and not every one. The sample includes roughly 40,000 clones, roughly 90% seen only once; the top ten take roughly 18%. The CDR3 has 13 amino acids. V was pared by 10 bases and J by 3 bases, with 12 bases between. CDR1 is ENHRY and CDR2 is SYGVKD in the germline V gene. The V gene is TRBV10-3, the J gene TRBJ1-4; D perhaps matches TRBD1 (6 bases). The TCR comes from an adult with an advanced solid tumor such as melanoma, head and neck, liver or kidney cancer. The source was CD4+ or CD8+ T cells sorted from blood, collected in a trial of the OX40 agonist ivuxolimab. CDR3 DNA: TGTGCCACCTCAGGGGAAGCTAATGAAAAACTGTTTTTT. Translating gives CATSGEANEKLFF.